What follows are 18 T cell receptor beta chains derived from one specimen sequenced in a study of a mutant IDH1 vaccine in newly diagnosed glioma. Described time point: baseline, week 1 (first vaccination visit). Treatment in this sample: pre-vaccination baseline after standard-of-care therapy. TCRdb keeps only in-frame clones here, not all; method: immunoSEQ multiplex PCR. This table has approximately 70,000 clones, more than 65% appearing once. Material: PBMCs, obtained from a glioma patient treated with radiotherapy, temozolomide or both. The source is a man in his fifties or sixties with glioma.

V gene TRBV19 combines with J gene TRBJ2-5, with D unresolved. The germline V gene has CDR1 LNHDA and CDR2 SQIVND (reference sequence). The CDR3 runs to 13 residues. V was cut by 3 bases and J by 4 bases, with 9 bases left in between. For the CDR3, the DNA is TGTGCCAGTAGTATTGGCACGTCAGAGACCCAGTACTTC. It encodes CASSIGTSETQYF.

The chain has TRBV2 and TRBJ1-1; 7 bases match TRBD1. With 5 bases clipped from V and 7 bases from J, the junction kept 1 base outside the gene matches. This CDR3 is 11 amino acids long. The V gene's germline CDR1 is SNHLY and CDR2 FYNNEI. The CDR3: CASSSGGEAFF. DNA of the CDR3: TGTGCCAGCAGTTCAGGGGGTGAAGCTTTCTTT.

V is TRBV7-9 and J is TRBJ1-6, with 7 bases identical to TRBD1. This CDR3 comprises 16 residues. With V trimmed by 0 bases and J by 7 bases, 6 bases remained unmatched. Germline loops: CDR1 SEHNR, CDR2 FQNEAQ (reference sequence). The CDR3 sequence is CASSLADRPDNSPLHF. DNA of the CDR3: TGTGCCAGCAGCTTAGCGGACAGGCCGGACAATTCACCCCTCCACTTT.

The V and J genes are TRBV2 and TRBJ2-3; D perhaps matches TRBD2 (5 bases). Per germline, CDR1 SNHLY and CDR2 FYNNEI. This CDR3 has 12 residues. V gave up 6 bases and J gave up 6 bases, with 10 bases separating them. CDR3 DNA sequence: TGTGCCAGCAGCCAAACTAGGGATACGCAGTATTTT. It yields the protein CASSQTRDTQYF.

The chain couples TRBV9 to TRBJ1-1; D gene uncertain. This CDR3 contains 13 residues. Germline V gives CDR1 SGDLS, CDR2 YYNGEE. Trimming shortened V by 7 bases and J by 3 bases, and 13 bases separated the two germline ends. Here the CDR3 reads CASSTFGHTEAFF. The CDR3, as DNA: TGTGCCAGCTCGACCTTCGGACACACTGAAGCTTTCTTT.

The gene calls are TRBV30 and TRBJ2-1, with 9 positions matching TRBD1. The germline V gene has CDR1 GTSNPN and CDR2 SVGIG (reference sequence). The CDR3 runs 14 residues. After removal of 4 bases from V and 6 bases from J, the junction contained 7 bases not matched to a gene. The CDR3: CAWNHGTGLNEQFF. The CDR3 DNA reads as TGTGCCTGGAACCACGGGACAGGGCTCAATGAGCAGTTCTTC.

This rearrangement joins TRBV10-3 to TRBJ2-2; TRBD2 agrees at 7 bases. Germline CDR1 reads ENHRY; CDR2 reads SYGVKD. V was pared by 4 bases and J by 1 base, with 6 bases of the junction left unmatched. CDR3 length: 16 amino acids. CDR3 region: CAISAAGGGNTGELFF. The CDR3 coding sequence is TGTGCCATCAGTGCCGCTGGCGGGGGGAACACCGGGGAGCTGTTTTTT.

In its sample, this clone was seen a few times. The chain combines TRBV6-1 with TRBJ2-7, with TRBD2 as a possible D gene (6 bases). CDR1 is MNHNS, CDR2 SASEGT, per germline. The CDR3 runs to 11 residues. V was clipped by 7 bases and J by 9 bases, with 13 bases between them. This CDR3 reads CASTERAVQYF. CDR3 bases: TGTGCCAGCACCGAGCGGGCGGTGCAGTACTTC.

The chain employs TRBV5-1 and TRBJ2-5; 8 positions match TRBD2. The V gene's germline CDR1 is SGHRS and CDR2 YFSETQ. This CDR3 spans 14 amino acids. J was trimmed by 5 bases and V by 6 bases; bases with no gene match: 9. CDR3 in amino acids: CASTSGSGDETQYF. CDR3 DNA sequence: TGCGCCAGCACCAGCGGGAGCGGGGATGAGACCCAGTACTTC.

This clone was observed a single time. J is TRBJ1-5 and V is TRBV2, with a weak D call TRBD1 (6 bases). The CDR3 consists of 13 residues. V dropped 5 bases and J dropped 3 bases, with 8 bases sitting between them. Germline CDR1 is SNHLY and CDR2 is FYNNEI. This CDR3 reads CASSRDTNQPQHF. CDR3 coding DNA: TGTGCCAGCAGTCGGGACACCAATCAGCCCCAGCATTTT.

The chain has TRBV11-2 and TRBJ2-2; D may be TRBD1 or TRBD2 (5 bases each). The V end was cut by 4 bases, the J end by 0 bases, with 18 bases between. Germline CDR1 is SGHAT and CDR2 is FQNNGV. The CDR3 sequence is 18 residues long. The CDR3 DNA sequence: TGTGCCAGCAGCTCCTTCCGGGGCCCCTCACCGAACACCGGGGAGCTGTTTTTT. This encodes CASSSFRGPSPNTGELFF.

V gene TRBV11-2 combines with J gene TRBJ1-1; the D gene is possibly TRBD1 (6 bases). CDR3 size: 12 residues. Germline loops: CDR1 SGHAT, CDR2 FQNNGV. The V and J ends lost 1 base and 8 bases respectively, with 8 bases between them. CDR3 coding DNA: TGTGCCAGCAGCTTAGTAACAGGGGAAGCTTTCTTT. Translation gives CASSLVTGEAFF. The complete variable domain, with remaining parts taken from reference TRBV11-2 and TRBJ1-1, reads EAGVAQSPRYKIIEKRQSVAFWCNPISGHATLYWYQQILGQGPKLLIQFQNNGVVDDSQLPKDRFSAERLKGVDSTLKIQPAKLEDSAVYLCASSLVTGEAFFGQGTRLTVV.

This clone was observed a handful of times. This rearrangement joins TRBV19 to TRBJ1-5, with D uncertain. The CDR3 spans 11 residues. The V end was cut by 5 bases, the J end by 7 bases, with 6 bases between. Germline V gives CDR1 LNHDA, CDR2 SQIVND (reference sequence). DNA for the CDR3: TGTGCCAGTAGTCAGGAACAGCCCCAGCATTTT. Amino acids: CASSQEQPQHF.

The rearrangement uses TRBV7-8 and TRBJ1-1, with 9 bases matching TRBD1. V gave up 8 bases and J gave up 3 bases; unmatched junction bases: 4. This CDR3 is 13 amino acids long. CDR1 SGHVS and CDR2 FQNEAQ come from the germline V gene. In DNA, the CDR3 is TGTGCCAGCTGGCGGGACAGGGACACTGAAGCTTTCTTT. Encoded protein: CASWRDRDTEAFF.

The chain couples TRBV6-6 to TRBJ2-1; maybe TRBD2 (5 bases). The CDR3 has 15 amino acids. Trimming pared 11 bases from V and 1 base from J, leaving 18 bases between. Germline-derived CDR1 and CDR2 are MNHNY and SVGAGI (reference sequence). In nucleotides, the CDR3 is TGTGCCGTAGCAGTAGCGACCCGTTCCTACAATGAGCAGTTCTTC. This sequence encodes CAVAVATRSYNEQFF.

The chain uses TRBV29-1 and TRBJ1-4; D may be TRBD1 (5 bases). The CDR3 has 13 residues. In germline, CDR1 is SQVTM, CDR2 ANQGSEA. The ends were cut back, 7 bases at V and 4 bases at J, with 13 bases in the middle. Here the CDR3 reads CSGTTAFNEKLFF. The CDR3, as DNA: TGCAGCGGAACGACAGCCTTTAATGAAAAACTGTTTTTT.

The chain links TRBV6-1 to TRBJ1-2; tentative D call: TRBD1 (5 bases). Between the trimmed V and J ends, which lost 3 bases and 4 bases, there was a span of 9 bases. Germline V gene lookup returns CDR1 MNHNS and CDR2 SASEGT. The CDR3 is 13 amino acids. CDR3: CASSEQGIYGYTF. The CDR3 bases are TGTGCCAGCAGTGAGCAGGGAATCTATGGCTACACCTTC.

This clone was detected only a few times. The chain links TRBV30 to TRBJ1-1, with a possible D match to TRBD1 (6 bases). This CDR3 has 12 amino acids. From germline, CDR1 is GTSNPN and CDR2 SVGIG (reference sequence). Trimming left V 2 bases short and J 7 bases short, with 11 bases between. In nucleotides, the CDR3 is TGTGCCTGGAGTAAACAGGGTGTTGAAGCTTTCTTT. It yields the protein CAWSKQGVEAFF.